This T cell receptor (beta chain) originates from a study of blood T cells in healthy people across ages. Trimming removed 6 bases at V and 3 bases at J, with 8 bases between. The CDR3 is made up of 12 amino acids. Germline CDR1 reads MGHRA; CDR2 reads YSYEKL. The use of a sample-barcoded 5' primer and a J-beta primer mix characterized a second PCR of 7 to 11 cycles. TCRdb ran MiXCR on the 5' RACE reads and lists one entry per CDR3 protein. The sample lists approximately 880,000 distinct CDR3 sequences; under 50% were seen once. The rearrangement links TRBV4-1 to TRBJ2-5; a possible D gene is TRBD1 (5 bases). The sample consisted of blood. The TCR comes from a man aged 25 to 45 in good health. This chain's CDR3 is CASRGHEETQYF. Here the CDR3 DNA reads TGCGCCAGCAGGGGGCATGAAGAGACCCAGTACTTC.